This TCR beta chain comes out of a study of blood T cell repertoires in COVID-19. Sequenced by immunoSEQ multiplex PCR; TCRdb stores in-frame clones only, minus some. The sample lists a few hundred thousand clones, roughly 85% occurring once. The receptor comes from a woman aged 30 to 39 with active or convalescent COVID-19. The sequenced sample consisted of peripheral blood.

The CDR3: CATHLGPTTEAFF. The CDR3 coding sequence is TGTGCCACGCATCTGGGGCCTACTACTGAAGCTTTCTTT. The J gene is TRBJ1-1, the V gene TRBV6-5, with D possibly being TRBD1 (5 bases). Per germline, CDR1 MNHEY and CDR2 SVGAGI. This CDR3 region has 13 residues. Trimming shortened V by 10 bases and J by 5 bases, and 17 bases separated the two germline ends.